What follows are 9 T cell receptor beta chains derived from one specimen sequenced in a study of T-cell memory formation after mild COVID-19. Each CDR3 protein gets one entry after TCRdb re-called the 5' RACE reads with MiXCR. The data hold hundreds of thousands of distinct CDR3 sequences, with approximately 15% observed a single time. The sample comprised PBMCs or a T cell subset sorted from them (not recorded which). All receptors come from a man aged 18 to 29 who had mild COVID-19 (a few samples of this study predate the infection). Cell type and time point are not known.

V usage is TRBV29-1 and J usage is TRBJ1-1; D is perhaps TRBD1 (5 bases). CDR1 is SQVTM and CDR2 is ANQGSEA in the germline V gene. Trimming took 7 bases from V and 1 from J, leaving 13 bases between them. The CDR3 is made up of 13 amino acids. CDR3 in amino acids: CSAHRFENTEAFF. The CDR3 bases are TGCAGCGCCCACAGGTTCGAGAACACTGAAGCTTTCTTT.

This clonotype was seen a few times. This sequence joins TRBV15 and TRBJ2-1, with 8 bases fitting TRBD1. J lost 9 bases, V lost 0 bases, and 13 bases had no gene match. Per the germline V gene, CDR1 is LNHNV and CDR2 is YYDKDF (reference sequence). The CDR3 consists of 17 residues. The CDR3 spells CATSRDPGPGQGGEQFF. CDR3 coding DNA: TGTGCCACCAGCAGAGATCCCGGCCCCGGACAGGGTGGTGAGCAGTTCTTC.

There are a few counts of this clonotype. The V gene is TRBV5-1, the J gene TRBJ2-2; the D call may be TRBD1 or TRBD2 (5 bases each). Germline values: CDR1 SGHRS, CDR2 YFSETQ. The length of the CDR3 is 15 residues. Trimming took off 0 bases at V and 6 bases at J, with 12 bases between the two ends. CDR3: CASSLGNQGAGELFF. The CDR3 DNA follows: TGCGCCAGCAGCTTGGGGAACCAGGGAGCCGGGGAGCTGTTTTTT.

The genes are TRBV18 and TRBJ2-5; tentatively, D is TRBD2 (5 bases). CDR3 length: 17 amino acids. The V and J ends lost 4 bases and 3 bases respectively, with 21 bases between them. Per germline, CDR1 KGHSH and CDR2 LQKENI. CDR3 sequence (DNA): TGTGCCAGCTCACGCCTCGGGGTCGGAAACCCCAAAGAGACCCAGTACTTC. This codes for CASSRLGVGNPKETQYF.

The gene calls are TRBV7-6 and TRBJ2-7, with TRBD2 identical over 9 bases. Germline V gives CDR1 SGHVS, CDR2 FNYEAQ. There are 15 residues in the CDR3. J lost 3 bases, V lost 5 bases, and 8 bases had no gene match. The CDR3 sequence: CASSVLPLAGYEQYF. The DNA for the CDR3 is TGTGCCAGCAGCGTCCTTCCACTAGCGGGCTACGAGCAGTACTTC.

This chain links TRBV12-3 or TRBV12-4 with TRBJ1-2; no reliable D call. CDR3 size: 13 residues. V lost 6 bases, J lost 7 bases, and 15 bases lay in between. CDR3 DNA sequence: TGTGCCAGCAGCCACGGTGAATCTCTTGGCTACACCTTC. Translated: CASSHGESLGYTF.

The genes are TRBV10-1 and TRBJ2-1, with D hard to call. This CDR3 is 13 amino acids long. Trimming pared 2 bases from V and 8 bases from J, leaving 10 bases between. Germline CDR1 reads WNHNN; CDR2 reads SYGVQD (reference sequence). CDR3 DNA: TGCGCCAGCAGTGAGGAGAAGGCGGATGAGCAGTTCTTC. Amino acids: CASSEEKADEQFF.

The rearrangement links TRBV27 to TRBJ1-4; possibly TRBD1 for D (5 bases). Germline V gene lookup returns CDR1 MNHEY and CDR2 SMNVEV (reference sequence). V dropped 6 bases and J dropped 8 bases, with 13 bases sitting between them. The CDR3 is made up of 13 amino acids. The CDR3 DNA is TGTGCCAGCAGGTGGACTGGGGGGGAAAAACTGTTTTTT. It codes for CASRWTGGEKLFF.

This clonotype occurred a few times. The genes are TRBV6-5 and TRBJ2-1; 9 bases are a match to TRBD2. Losses at the gene ends were 5 bases for V and 4 bases for J; bases not matched to a gene: 3. The CDR3 runs 14 residues. Germline loops: CDR1 MNHEY, CDR2 SVGAGI. The CDR3 sequence is CASSPTSGYNEQFF. The CDR3 nucleotides are TGTGCCAGCAGTCCTACTAGCGGGTACAATGAGCAGTTCTTC.